These 6 T cell receptor beta chains were all obtained from the same sample, sequenced in a study of CD4+ T cells in melanoma. Repertoires were generated with immunoSEQ multiplex PCR, while TCRdb's copy carries only in-frame clones and drops some. Among 9,000 to 13,000 clones, approximately 68% were seen once, and the ten largest hold over 12%. Sequenced material: cells from a culture (not recorded whether cultured in vitro). These receptors all come from a human donor with melanoma.

The gene calls are TRBV4-1 and TRBJ1-3, with D possibly TRBD1 on 6 matching bases. Germline CDR1 reads MGHRA; CDR2 reads YSYEKL. The CDR3 extends over 18 amino acids. V was clipped by 2 bases and J by 0 bases, with 17 bases between them. In DNA form, the CDR3 reads TGCGCCAGCAGCCAAAGACGGCGGACAGCGAACTCTGGAAACACCATATATTTT. It codes for CASSQRRRTANSGNTIYF.

This chain joins TRBV19 and TRBJ2-1; 8 bases match TRBD1. From germline, CDR1 is LNHDA and CDR2 SQIVND (reference sequence). V dropped 4 bases and J dropped 9; count of bases not matched to a gene: 8. The length of the CDR3 is 14 residues. This CDR3 reads CASSKDRGEGEQFF. DNA of the CDR3: TGTGCCAGTAGTAAAGACAGGGGCGAGGGTGAGCAGTTCTTC.

This clone was counted only a few times. The chain employs TRBV2 and TRBJ2-3; D is unclear. V gave up 11 bases and J gave up 2 bases, with 14 bases separating them. The CDR3 loop spans 13 amino acids. The germline V gene encodes CDR1 SNHLY and CDR2 FYNNEI. As DNA, the CDR3 is TGTGCCGGAGAACAGTATCCCACAGATACGCAGTATTTT. Its protein is CAGEQYPTDTQYF.

The V call is TRBV18, the J call TRBJ1-2; D is uncertain. Germline V gene sequence: CDR1 KGHSH, CDR2 LQKENI. Trimming pared 1 base from V and 2 bases from J, leaving 5 bases between. This CDR3 is built from 13 residues. CDR3 nucleotides: TGTGCCAGCTCACCACGATTGAACTATGGCTACACCTTC. Translated: CASSPRLNYGYTF.

The V gene is TRBV4-1, the J gene TRBJ2-1; D is tentatively TRBD1 or TRBD2 (5 bases each). Germline V gene lookup returns CDR1 MGHRA and CDR2 YSYEKL. Trimming shortened V by 3 bases and J by 7 bases, and 19 bases separated the two germline ends. This CDR3 has 16 residues. The CDR3 nucleotides read TGCGCCAGCAGCCAGGGACGGACGCCAGGATTTAATGAGCAGTTCTTC. Translation: CASSQGRTPGFNEQFF.

The chain uses TRBV5-1 and TRBJ2-3; 10 bases map to TRBD2. Germline trimming cut 2 bases from V and 4 bases from J; bases unmatched to any gene: 7. Germline V gene lookup returns CDR1 SGHRS and CDR2 YFSETQ. The CDR3 extends over 16 amino acids. DNA of the CDR3: TGCGCCAGCAGCTTATTAAAGCGGGGGGGCCCAGATACGCAGTATTTT. Translating it yields CASSLLKRGGPDTQYF.